This T cell receptor beta chain comes out of a study of identical twins. General study findings and limits: Cross-sectional statistics, not tracking of the same donors, supported the conclusions. Zero-insertion analyses were open to partial confounding by invariant MAIT and iNKT cells. The study found that models underestimated out-of-frame TCR alpha sharing in monozygotic twins. Cord blood's abundant beta clonotypes had fewer insertions, unlike memory repertoires.

V dropped 6 bases and J dropped 8; count of bases not matched to a gene: 7. The CDR3 is 13 residues long. The germline gives CDR1 MNHEY, CDR2 SMNVEV (reference sequence). This clonotype turned up a few times. Its antigen remains unidentified. TCRdb reprocessed the 5' RACE reads via MiXCR and lists one record per CDR3 protein. Found here are some 1,600,000 distinct CDR3 sequences, less than 35% of them singletons; the top ten hold under 0.35%. The TCR sequence derives from a newborn girl in good health. V usage is TRBV27 and J usage is TRBJ1-2, with TRBD1 matching 9 bases. Sequencing was done on a sample of cord blood. The CDR3 nucleotides read TGTGCCAGCAGATCGACAGGGGGAAAAGGCTACACCTTC. This encodes CASRSTGGKGYTF.